The 32 T cell receptor beta chains in this list originate from one sample, sequenced in a study of radiation and T cells in renal cell carcinoma. Measured with immunoSEQ multiplex PCR; TCRdb has only the in-frame clones, and not every one. Among more than 140,000 clones listed, approximately 87% were seen once. Indicated time point: baseline pretreatment blood. Documented treatment: 15 Gy SBRT to primary tumor, nephrectomy 4 weeks later. Sequenced here: blood, sampled from a patient whose treatment included radiotherapy and nephrectomy. The receptors here all came from a woman aged 45-60 years with renal cell carcinoma.

The chain is built from TRBV7-8 and TRBJ1-1; TRBD1 might be the D (5 bases). Germline V CDR1 and CDR2: SGHVS, FQNEAQ. The CDR3 is 17 amino acids. Trimming removed 0 bases from V and 0 bases from J, with 14 bases in between. The CDR3 DNA follows: TGTGCCAGCAGCTTAGCGGCAGGTTTAGGGGTGAACACTGAAGCTTTCTTT. Its translation: CASSLAAGLGVNTEAFF.

In the case of this clone: A junction boundary mismatches the germline segment, possibly from a read error. This chain joins TRBV27 and TRBJ1-2, with D maybe TRBD1 (6 bases). The germline CDR1 and CDR2 sequences are MNHEY and SMNVEV (reference sequence). The CDR3 is 12 residues long. The CDR3 loop reads CASSFRGANPSF. In DNA form, the CDR3 reads TGTGCCAGCAGTTTCCGGGGGGCGAATCCTTCGTTC.

V gene TRBV11-3 combines with J gene TRBJ2-3; D is perhaps TRBD1 or TRBD2 (5 bases each). Germline CDR1 reads SGHNT; CDR2 reads YENEEA. This CDR3 has 16 amino acids. V lost 1 base to trimming and J lost 5 bases, with 16 bases between them. DNA of the CDR3: TGTGCCAGCAGCTTAGGGGGGACGTACGGTGGAGATACGCAGTATTTT. Translated, it gives CASSLGGTYGGDTQYF.

The chain has TRBV28 and TRBJ2-4; 11 bases agree with TRBD1. The CDR3 is 17 amino acids. Germline-derived CDR1 and CDR2 are MDHEN and SYDVKM. V dropped 5 bases and J dropped 0; count of bases not matched to a gene: 6. CDR3 in DNA: TGTGCCAGCAGTAGGACAGGGGGCTATCGAGCCAAAAACATTCAGTACTTC. This encodes CASSRTGGYRAKNIQYF.

The chain employs TRBV9 and TRBJ1-1; no clear D gene. The CDR3 is 13 residues long. V shed 4 bases and J shed 8 bases, with 15 bases lying between them. CDR1 is SGDLS, CDR2 YYNGEE, per germline. CDR3 amino acids: CASSPAAGNEAFF. Written as DNA, the CDR3 is TGTGCCAGCAGCCCCGCGGCGGGGAACGAAGCTTTCTTT. Together with reference TRBV9 and TRBJ1-1, the CDR3 gives the full variable domain: DSGVTQTPKHLITATGQRVTLRCSPRSGDLSVYWYQQSLDQGLQFLIQYYNGEERAKGNILERFSAQQFPDLHSELNLSSLELGDSALYFCASSPAAGNEAFFGQGTRLTVV.

The V and J genes are TRBV5-1 and TRBJ2-7; D not certain. The V end was cut by 4 bases, the J end by 0 bases, with 14 bases between. This CDR3 region has 15 residues. Germline assignment: CDR1 SGHRS and CDR2 YFSETQ. The DNA for the CDR3 is TGCGCCAGCAGCATCGAACCGGGCTTCTCCTACGAGCAGTACTTC. Amino acids: CASSIEPGFSYEQYF.

The J gene is TRBJ2-2, the V gene TRBV5-1; TRBD2 aligns across 7 bases. This CDR3 has 14 residues. Trimming removed 3 bases from V and 4 bases from J; junction bases left unmatched: 3. Germline V gives CDR1 SGHRS, CDR2 YFSETQ. CDR3 in amino acids: CASSWGGTTGELFF. In nucleotides, the CDR3 is TGCGCCAGCAGCTGGGGGGGAACCACCGGGGAGCTGTTTTTT.

The table lists this clone with a few counts. This chain connects TRBV10-1 to TRBJ2-7; D is unclear. This CDR3 spans 12 amino acids. V was shortened by 2 bases and J by 3 bases, with 5 bases between the two germline ends. Germline-derived CDR1 and CDR2 are WNHNN and SYGVQD (reference sequence). The CDR3 DNA follows: TGCGCCAGCAGTGAGAGTGGCTACGAGCAGTACTTC. Its protein is CASSESGYEQYF.

This chain joins TRBV16 and TRBJ2-6; perhaps TRBD1 as D (6 bases). Per germline, CDR1 KGHSY and CDR2 FQNENV. V shed 2 bases and J shed 3 bases, with 11 bases lying between them. There are 16 residues in the CDR3. CDR3 sequence reads: CASSQMTGYGANVLTF. The CDR3 region has the DNA TGTGCCAGCAGCCAAATGACAGGTTATGGGGCCAACGTCCTGACTTTC.

The chain joins TRBV29-1 to TRBJ2-3; TRBD2 aligns across 7 bases. The CDR3 covers 12 residues. Germline V gives CDR1 SQVTM, CDR2 ANQGSEA. V was clipped by 7 bases and J by 4 bases; unmatched bases: 5. CDR3 loop: CSGGGSADTQYF. CDR3 DNA: TGCAGCGGGGGGGGAAGTGCAGATACGCAGTATTTT.

This chain connects TRBV7-2 to TRBJ2-7; 7 bases match TRBD2. V lost 5 bases, J lost 2 bases, and 3 bases stayed unmatched. The CDR3 runs to 13 residues. CDR1 is SGHTA, CDR2 FQGNSA, per germline. The CDR3 DNA sequence: TGTGCCAGCAGCGGGGGGGGTCCCTACGAGCAGTACTTC. It specifies CASSGGGPYEQYF.

The chain uses TRBV10-3 and TRBJ1-5, with 10 bases that match TRBD1. V lost 8 bases, J lost 2 bases, and 3 bases stayed unmatched. The CDR3 spans 14 residues. Germline V gene data show CDR1 as ENHRY and CDR2 as SYGVKD. CDR3 DNA: TGTGCCATCGGGGGGACAGGGGGCAATCAGCCCCAGCATTTT. Amino acids: CAIGGTGGNQPQHF.

This clone was detected only once. The V and J genes are TRBV6-5 and TRBJ2-7; D possibly corresponds to TRBD2 (5 bases). V lost 8 bases, J lost 0 bases, and 17 bases lay in between. Germline values: CDR1 MNHEY, CDR2 SVGAGI. This CDR3 spans 15 amino acids. The CDR3 loop reads CASQLDGEISYEQYF. The CDR3 DNA is TGTGCCAGCCAACTGGATGGGGAGATCTCCTACGAGCAGTACTTC.

The V call is TRBV5-1, the J call TRBJ2-2, with D hard to call. Per germline, CDR1 SGHRS and CDR2 YFSETQ. The length of the CDR3 is 13 residues. V lost 2 bases, J lost 4 bases, and 6 bases lay in between. In DNA form, the CDR3 reads TGCGCCAGCAGCTTTGGCAGCACCGGGGAGCTGTTTTTT. This sequence encodes CASSFGSTGELFF.

The table lists this clone with a count of one. The V and J genes are TRBV18 and TRBJ2-7; tentative D call: TRBD2 (5 bases). The CDR3 has 13 amino acids. CDR1 and CDR2 (germline): KGHSH, LQKENI. With 0 bases removed from V and 4 bases from J, the gap between germline ends came to 7 bases. In DNA, the CDR3 is TGTGCCAGCTCACCACCAGGCGGGTACGAGCAGTACTTC. Protein sequence: CASSPPGGYEQYF.

This rearrangement joins TRBV5-6 to TRBJ2-7; the match to TRBD1 covers 10 bases. Germline V lookup: CDR1 SGHDT, CDR2 YYEEEE. This CDR3 is built from 14 residues. J lost 6 bases, V lost 3 bases, and 6 bases had no gene match. The CDR3 protein is CASSSGQGSPEQYF. The CDR3 nucleotides read TGTGCCAGCAGCTCGGGACAGGGGAGTCCCGAGCAGTACTTC.

The chain links TRBV2 to TRBJ2-5, with TRBD1 matching over 7 bases. The V gene end was trimmed by 4 bases and the J gene end by 0 bases; junction bases not matched to a gene: 2. This CDR3 is 14 amino acids long. Germline lookup yields CDR1 SNHLY and CDR2 FYNNEI. CDR3 sequence (DNA): TGTGCCAGCAGTGGGGGACAGTACCAAGAGACCCAGTACTTC. It codes for CASSGGQYQETQYF.

V gene TRBV2 combines with J gene TRBJ2-2; D gene ambiguous. Trimming removed 4 bases at V and 7 bases at J, with 7 bases between. Germline V gene lookup returns CDR1 SNHLY and CDR2 FYNNEI. This CDR3 region has 12 residues. The DNA for the CDR3 is TGTGCCAGCAGTGTTTCGGTCGGGGAGCTGTTTTTT. As protein: CASSVSVGELFF.

The V call is TRBV28, the J call TRBJ1-5; D unresolved. This CDR3 spans 12 amino acids. V was clipped by 9 bases and J by 2 bases, with 8 bases between them. Germline-derived CDR1 and CDR2 are MDHEN and SYDVKM. CDR3 residues: CASWTGNQPQHF. The CDR3 DNA follows: TGTGCCAGTTGGACGGGCAATCAGCCCCAGCATTTT.

The rearrangement joins TRBV11-2 to TRBJ2-3, with D hard to call. CDR1 is SGHAT, CDR2 FQNNGV, per germline. The CDR3 totals 12 residues. V lost 7 bases to trimming and J lost 4 bases, with 9 bases between them. The CDR3 sequence is CASTKLPDTQYF. The CDR3 nucleotides read TGTGCCAGCACCAAGCTCCCAGATACGCAGTATTTT.

This clone was seen only a few times. Other DNA sequences in this specimen translate into the identical CDR3. The rearrangement uses TRBV9 and TRBJ1-1; D gene unclear. Germline CDR1 SGDLS, CDR2 YYNGEE. The length of the CDR3 is 13 residues. V gave up 0 bases and J gave up 0 bases, with 3 bases separating them. CDR3 residues: CASSVAVNTEAFF. The DNA for the CDR3 is TGTGCCAGCAGCGTAGCAGTGAACACTGAAGCTTTCTTT.

The V and J genes are TRBV19 and TRBJ1-5, with a weak D call TRBD1 (5 bases). V shed 8 bases and J shed 1 base, with 18 bases lying between them. The CDR3 is 16 amino acids. Germline V gene data show CDR1 as LNHDA and CDR2 as SQIVND (reference sequence). CDR3 in amino acids: CASSGRGPRSNQPQHF. The CDR3 bases are TGTGCCAGTTCCGGTAGGGGTCCTAGGAGCAATCAGCCCCAGCATTTT.

The table lists this clone with a count of one. The V and J genes are TRBV7-9 and TRBJ2-7, with 7 bases lining up with TRBD2. The ends lost 10 bases at V and 0 bases at J; junction bases unmatched: 15. Germline CDR1 reads SEHNR; CDR2 reads FQNEAQ (reference sequence). CDR3 size: 16 residues. CDR3 sequence (DNA): TGTGCCATGGCGGGGGTAAATTGGGAGATCTCCTACGAGCAGTACTTC. Protein product: CAMAGVNWEISYEQYF.

This rearrangement joins TRBV10-2 to TRBJ1-5, with D unclear. CDR3 length: 13 amino acids. The germline V gene encodes CDR1 WSHSY and CDR2 SAAADI. V lost 0 bases to trimming and J lost 6 bases, with 6 bases between them. CDR3 nucleotides: TGCGCCAGCAGTGAGTCGCACAGTCAGCCCCAGCATTTT. This encodes CASSESHSQPQHF.

Turning to this clone: No conserved phenylalanine or tryptophan ends this CDR3, so it is likely a read error. Because the CDR3's place on the DNA is in doubt, the DNA is left out and the CDR3 is given as listed by TCRdb. This chain uses TRBV6-6 with TRBJ2-7; the D call TRBD1 from the table was never checked on the DNA. With termini counted, the CDR3 has 8 amino acids. Looked up from germline, CDR1 is MNHNY and CDR2 is SVGAGI (reference sequence). Here the CDR3 reads CASRASYL.

V usage is TRBV5-1 and J usage is TRBJ2-7, with D perhaps being TRBD1 or TRBD2 (5 bases each). The germline CDR1 and CDR2 sequences are SGHRS and YFSETQ. The CDR3 covers 16 residues. V lost 0 bases and J 2 bases, leaving 15 bases between the germline ends. CDR3 residues: CASSLGRDHDTYEQYF. CDR3 in DNA: TGCGCCAGCAGCTTGGGCAGGGACCACGATACCTACGAGCAGTACTTC.

This chain joins TRBV10-3 and TRBJ1-3, with unresolved D. The CDR3 is 14 amino acids. The germline V gene has CDR1 ENHRY and CDR2 SYGVKD. Trimming cost V 4 bases and J 4 bases, with 11 bases left between them. The CDR3 here is CAISVQVDGNTIYF. The CDR3 DNA is TGTGCCATCAGTGTGCAGGTCGACGGAAACACCATATATTTT.

The rearrangement links TRBV2 to TRBJ2-7, with D possibly being TRBD1 (5 bases). Germline V gene sequence: CDR1 SNHLY, CDR2 FYNNEI. The CDR3 totals 15 residues. The V end lost 0 bases, the J end lost 3 bases, and 12 bases lay between the germline ends. DNA for the CDR3: TGTGCCAGCAGTGAAGCGGCAGGGCCTTACTACGAGCAGTACTTC. This sequence encodes CASSEAAGPYYEQYF.

V is TRBV4-3 and J is TRBJ2-5; 8 bases line up with TRBD2. The CDR3 has 14 residues. Germline CDR1 and CDR2: LGHNA and YSLEER. The V segment lost 4 bases and the J segment 5 bases; nucleotides outside the gene matches: 6. CDR3 loop: CASSRTSGAETQYF. In nucleotides, the CDR3 is TGCGCCAGCAGCCGAACTAGCGGTGCGGAGACCCAGTACTTC.

This rearrangement joins TRBV5-1 to TRBJ2-3; 7 bases are shared with TRBD2. The germline CDR1 and CDR2 sequences are SGHRS and YFSETQ. The CDR3 extends over 15 amino acids. Trimming took 4 bases from V and 2 from J; bases not matched to a gene: 7. CDR3: CASSPLAGDTDTQYF. The CDR3 DNA reads TGCGCCAGCAGCCCACTGGCGGGAGACACAGATACGCAGTATTTT. Based on the CDR3 plus reference TRBV5-1 and TRBJ2-3, the full variable domain is KAGVTQTPRYLIKTRGQQVTLSCSPISGHRSVSWYQQTPGQGLQFLFEYFSETQRNKGNFPGRFSGRQFSNSRSEMNVSTLELGDSALYLCASSPLAGDTDTQYFGPGTRLTVL.

CDR3 protein: CASSNQGMRTGELFF. CDR3 DNA sequence: TGTGCCAGCAGTAACCAGGGGATGAGGACCGGGGAGCTGTTTTTT. The genes are TRBV14 and TRBJ2-2, with a possible D match to TRBD1 (6 bases). Germline V lookup: CDR1 SGHDN, CDR2 FVKESK. The CDR3 loop spans 15 amino acids. V was pared by 6 bases and J by 5 bases, with 16 bases between.

This rearrangement joins TRBV5-1 to TRBJ1-1, with a tentative D call TRBD1 (5 bases). This CDR3 comprises 15 residues. Germline CDR1 SGHRS, CDR2 YFSETQ. V lost 2 bases and J lost 6, with 17 bases in between. The CDR3 DNA is TGCGCCAGCAGCTTAATCGACCCCAGGGTAGCTGAAGCTTTCTTT. This codes for CASSLIDPRVAEAFF.